A single sample gave rise to the 26 T cell receptor beta chains below, sequenced in a study of T-cell memory formation after mild COVID-19 (dated by TCRdb to 2020 to 2023). Receptor libraries were prepared by 5' RACE. Sequencing relied on an Illumina NovaSeq 6000. TCRdb ran its own pipeline on the public reads, namely fastp trimming at Q25 and MiXCR clone calling, and kept in-frame beta chains. Rows with a matching CDR3 protein are joined into one entry that keeps the most common DNA and genes. The sample table records 50,000 to 75,000 distinct CDR3 sequences; 9.3% of these occur just once. Clones ranked in the top ten supply about 1.1% of the sample. Sequenced sample: PBMCs or a T cell subset sorted from them (not recorded which). Receptor source: a man younger than 35 who had mild COVID-19 (a few samples of this study predate the infection). The sample titles of this study are shuffled in the database, so cell type and time point are left out; the donor was told from shared clones.

This clonotype was detected ten times or more. The chain combines TRBV5-1 with TRBJ2-2, with TRBD1 matching 9 bases. After removal of 4 bases from V and 0 bases from J, the junction contained 1 base not matched to a gene. Germline V gene sequence: CDR1 SGHRS, CDR2 YFSETQ. The CDR3 consists of 15 residues. CDR3 protein: CASSRDRANTGELFF. DNA of the CDR3: TGCGCCAGCAGCAGGGACAGGGCGAACACCGGGGAGCTGTTTTTT.

This clonotype was picked up a small number of times. The rearrangement links TRBV11-1 to TRBJ2-5, with 7 bases aligning to TRBD2. This CDR3 region has 15 residues. The ends lost 0 bases at V and 2 bases at J; junction bases unmatched: 3. The germline gives CDR1 SGHAT, CDR2 FQDESV (reference sequence). CDR3 amino acids: CASSLAPSGQETQYF. The CDR3 region has the DNA TGTGCCAGCAGCTTAGCCCCTAGCGGACAAGAGACCCAGTACTTC.

In regard to this clonotype: This may stem from a read error, because a much larger clone lies one nucleotide away. The rearrangement links TRBV9 to TRBJ2-1; TRBD2 matches 10 bases. This CDR3 comprises 16 residues. V lost 4 bases to trimming and J lost 4 bases; unmatched junction nucleotides: 8. Germline lookup yields CDR1 SGDLS and CDR2 YYNGEE. The CDR3 loop reads CASSPGTSANYNEQFF. DNA for the CDR3: TGTGCCAGCAGCCCCGGGACTAGCGCTAATTACAATGAGCAGTTCTTC.

This clonotype was observed a handful of times. In DNA form, the CDR3 reads TGCGCCAGCAGCCCAGGAAGCAACACCATATATTTT. As protein: CASSPGSNTIYF. V gene TRBV5-1 combines with J gene TRBJ1-3; D not resolved. Per the germline V gene, CDR1 is SGHRS and CDR2 is YFSETQ. This CDR3 is 12 amino acids long. V dropped 4 bases and J dropped 7 bases, with 9 bases sitting between them.

This clonotype appeared a few times. V usage is TRBV5-4 and J usage is TRBJ2-2, with D perhaps being TRBD1 or TRBD2 (6 bases each). The CDR3 spans 14 residues. CDR1 is SGHNT and CDR2 is YYREEE in the germline V gene (reference sequence). The germline V and J ends were trimmed by 7 bases and 6 bases, with 16 bases remaining between them. The CDR3 reads CASGRDTLPGELFF. CDR3 nucleotide sequence: TGTGCCAGCGGGCGGGACACCCTCCCCGGGGAGCTGTTTTTT.

This sequence joins TRBV29-1 and TRBJ1-2, with a possible D match to TRBD1 (5 bases). The germline V gene encodes CDR1 SQVTM and CDR2 ANQGSEA. V was trimmed by 6 bases and J by 5 bases, leaving 13 bases between them. The CDR3 totals 12 residues. As DNA, the CDR3 is TGCAGCGTCCCTCGGGGGTTTTATGGCTACACCTTC. Its protein is CSVPRGFYGYTF.

This rearrangement joins TRBV11-2 to TRBJ1-2; TRBD1 agrees at 7 bases. J gave up 5 bases and V 7 bases, and 10 bases lay outside the gene matches. Germline lookup yields CDR1 SGHAT and CDR2 FQNNGV. The CDR3 totals 14 residues. The chain's CDR3 is CASTRPGQKYGYTF. The CDR3 nucleotides are TGTGCCAGCACGAGACCGGGACAGAAGTATGGCTACACCTTC.

This clonotype came up many times. The J gene is TRBJ1-4, the V gene TRBV6-5; unclear D gene. V gave up 0 bases and J gave up 5 bases, with 16 bases separating them. The CDR3 consists of 17 residues. Germline CDR1 reads MNHEY; CDR2 reads SVGAGI. CDR3 in amino acids: CASSYSKIPGSNEKLFF. As DNA, the CDR3 is TGTGCCAGCAGTTACTCGAAAATTCCTGGGTCGAATGAAAAACTGTTTTTT.

This clonotype occurred a few times. The chain carries TRBV20-1 and TRBJ2-3; D gene unclear. Germline CDR1 reads DFQATT; CDR2 reads SNEGSKA (reference sequence). The CDR3 consists of 12 residues. The ends were cut back, 6 bases at V and 2 bases at J, with 9 bases in the middle. The CDR3 sequence is CSAPPITDTQYF. CDR3 bases: TGCAGTGCCCCTCCTATCACAGATACGCAGTATTTT.

This clonotype was counted only a few times. The chain is built from TRBV3-1 and TRBJ2-7; D not resolved. The CDR3 totals 14 residues. V shed 1 base and J shed 6 bases, with 13 bases lying between them. Germline loops: CDR1 LGHDT, CDR2 YNNKEL (reference sequence). CDR3 region: CASSQGLITTEQYF. CDR3 nucleotide sequence: TGTGCCAGCAGCCAAGGACTCATAACCACCGAGCAGTACTTC.

This clonotype has only a few counts. The chain has TRBV19 and TRBJ1-2; D gene unclear. In germline, CDR1 is LNHDA, CDR2 SQIVND (reference sequence). This CDR3 has 16 amino acids. V was clipped by 0 bases and J by 6 bases, with 17 bases between them. The CDR3: CASSIDRRGVVDGYTF. The CDR3 region has the DNA TGTGCCAGTAGTATAGATAGACGCGGAGTGGTGGATGGCTACACCTTC.

This clonotype was counted ten times or more. This chain connects TRBV20-1 to TRBJ2-3; TRBD2 matches at 11 bases. CDR1 is DFQATT and CDR2 is SNEGSKA in the germline V gene (reference sequence). The CDR3 is made up of 12 amino acids. Trimming took 2 bases from V and 9 from J; bases not matched to a gene: 1. CDR3 residues: CSARTSGGTQYF. CDR3 in DNA: TGCAGTGCTAGAACTAGCGGGGGCACGCAGTATTTT.

This clonotype came up many times. This sequence joins TRBV7-2 and TRBJ1-2, with TRBD1 identical over 9 bases. The CDR3 loop spans 13 amino acids. Losses at the gene ends were 5 bases for V and 8 bases for J; bases not matched to a gene: 6. Germline CDR1 SGHTA, CDR2 FQGNSA. CDR3 protein: CASSATGGTGYTF. The CDR3 region has the DNA TGTGCCAGCAGCGCTACAGGGGGCACAGGCTACACCTTC.

This clonotype has just a few counts. The CDR3 DNA sequence: TGTGCTAGTGGTTTGGTACGTGGGGCGGGACAAGAGACCCAGTACTTC. Translated, it gives CASGLVRGAGQETQYF. The V gene is TRBV12-5, the J gene TRBJ2-5; a weak D match, TRBD2 (6 bases). The CDR3 covers 16 residues. Looked up from germline, CDR1 is LGHNT and CDR2 is FRNRAP. The V and J ends lost 0 bases and 2 bases respectively, with 13 bases between them.

CDR3 DNA: TGTGCCAGCAGCGTACAGTCTGCTCCCAACTATGGCTACACCTTC. Its translation: CASSVQSAPNYGYTF. The chain carries TRBV9 and TRBJ1-2; no reliable D call. V lost 1 base to trimming and J lost 2 bases, with 12 bases between them. The germline V gene has CDR1 SGDLS and CDR2 YYNGEE. This CDR3 has 15 amino acids.

This clonotype was counted a few times. The gene calls are TRBV7-9 and TRBJ2-1; TRBD1 might be the D (7 bases). The CDR3 has 12 residues. Deletions cut 5 bases from V and 13 bases from J, with 15 bases between. Germline V gene sequence: CDR1 SEHNR, CDR2 FQNEAQ (reference sequence). CDR3 protein: CASSVTGEAQFF. Here the CDR3 DNA reads TGTGCCAGCAGCGTAACAGGGGAGGCACAGTTCTTC.

This clonotype has ten or more counts. The chain employs TRBV3-1 and TRBJ1-1; no definite D call. The CDR3 runs 15 residues. Germline V CDR1 and CDR2: LGHDT, YNNKEL (reference sequence). The V end lost 4 bases, the J end lost 8 bases, and 20 bases lay between the germline ends. CDR3 in DNA: TGTGCCAGCAGCCCTTCAGCGTCGGCGGCCTCCGAAGCTTTCTTT. As protein: CASSPSASAASEAFF.

This clonotype was picked up many times. J is TRBJ2-2 and V is TRBV5-5; the D gene could be TRBD1 or TRBD2 (5 bases each). Looked up from germline, CDR1 is SGHKS and CDR2 is YYEKEE (reference sequence). This CDR3 has 15 residues. With 6 bases removed from V and 6 bases from J, the gap between germline ends came to 18 bases. The DNA for the CDR3 is TGTGCCAGCACCCCGACGAGTAGGGGACCCGGGGAGCTGTTTTTT. Residues: CASTPTSRGPGELFF.

The chain has TRBV12-3 or TRBV12-4 and TRBJ1-2, with D tentatively TRBD1 (6 bases). CDR3 length: 12 residues. The V and J ends lost 4 bases and 9 bases respectively, with 12 bases between them. The CDR3 here is CASSSNRERYTF. As DNA, the CDR3 is TGTGCCAGCAGTTCGAACAGGGAGCGCTACACCTTC.

The sample holds a few counts of this clonotype. V and J are TRBV14 and TRBJ2-3; D is unresolved. V dropped 2 bases and J dropped 5 bases, with 8 bases sitting between them. In germline, CDR1 is SGHDN, CDR2 FVKESK. The CDR3 sequence is 13 residues long. CDR3: CASSQNHRDTQYF. CDR3 sequence (DNA): TGTGCCAGCAGCCAAAATCATAGAGATACGCAGTATTTT.

The chain couples TRBV12-3 or TRBV12-4 to TRBJ2-3; 15 positions match TRBD2. Trimming at V came to 6 bases and at J to 3 bases, leaving 13 bases not matched to a gene. CDR3 size: 19 residues. CDR3 sequence (DNA): TGTGCCAGCAGCTACCTCGGACTAGCGGGGGGGGGTATGACAGATACGCAGTATTTT. Amino acid sequence: CASSYLGLAGGGMTDTQYF.

This clonotype was detected a few times. V and J are TRBV5-4 and TRBJ2-3; the match to TRBD2 covers 9 bases. Germline V gives CDR1 SGHNT, CDR2 YYREEE (reference sequence). The CDR3 has 17 residues. V was pared by 0 bases and J by 0 bases, with 5 bases of the junction left unmatched. CDR3 nucleotides: TGTGCCAGCAGCTTGGTGGGCCTAGCGGGAAGCACAGATACGCAGTATTTT. Translated, it gives CASSLVGLAGSTDTQYF.

V usage is TRBV6-2 or TRBV6-3 and J usage is TRBJ1-6; D is perhaps TRBD1 (6 bases). Germline values: CDR1 MNHEY, CDR2 SVGEGT. This CDR3 is built from 14 residues. V was trimmed by 6 bases and J by 8 bases, leaving 14 bases between them. CDR3 sequence reads: CASRTGTEDSPLHF. The DNA for the CDR3 is TGTGCCAGCAGGACAGGAACAGAGGATTCACCCCTCCACTTT.

The chain employs TRBV5-1 and TRBJ1-6; D gene unclear. This CDR3 has 14 residues. V was pared by 4 bases and J by 5 bases, with 10 bases between. Per germline, CDR1 SGHRS and CDR2 YFSETQ. The CDR3 DNA sequence: TGCGCCAGCAGCGTGGACGGTGATAATTCACCCCTCCACTTT. Its protein product is CASSVDGDNSPLHF.

This clonotype was seen a few times. This chain connects TRBV2 to TRBJ2-2; 7 bases are a match to TRBD2. V was clipped by 7 bases and J by 2 bases; unmatched bases: 10. The germline gives CDR1 SNHLY, CDR2 FYNNEI. The CDR3 is made up of 16 amino acids. In DNA, the CDR3 is TGTGCCAGCAAAAAGGCCCAGCGGGGAAACACCGGGGAGCTGTTTTTT. It specifies CASKKAQRGNTGELFF.

V usage is TRBV5-1 and J usage is TRBJ2-1; possible D gene TRBD2, 5 bases. Trimming removed 2 bases from V and 4 bases from J, with 16 bases in between. This CDR3 is 16 amino acids long. CDR1 is SGHRS and CDR2 is YFSETQ in the germline V gene. The DNA of the CDR3 is TGCGCCAGCAGCTTTGGAGGTCCGACCCGATACAATGAGCAGTTCTTC. Translation: CASSFGGPTRYNEQFF.